The rows below give T cell receptor beta chains drawn from one sample of a study of cytomegalovirus exposure and HLA in healthy donors. Data came from immunoSEQ multiplex PCR; TCRdb stores just in-frame clones and leaves some out. The top ten clones hold 4.4% of a sample with approximately 200,000 clones, around 80% of them seen once. The material sequenced was PBMCs. These receptors originate from a woman between 25 and 40 years old in good health and CMV-seropositive. Both conserved end residues are part of each CDR3. The order of the fields is CDR3 DNA, CDR3 protein, clone size, V gene, J gene, D gene. D genes are given only for firm matches. Clone size is not always given. Where it is, it says once, few, many or a class for expanded clones.

CDR3 DNA: TGCGCCAGCAGCCATAGCGGGGGACCTTCCTACGAGCAGTACTTC
CDR3 protein: CASSHSGGPSYEQYF
clone size: .
V gene: TRBV5-1
J gene: TRBJ2-7
D gene: TRBD2

CDR3 DNA: TGTGCCAGCAGCTTGGATGGCAGGGCTGGAAACACCATATATTTT
CDR3 protein: CASSLDGRAGNTIYF
clone size: .
V gene: TRBV5-6
J gene: TRBJ1-3
D gene: .

CDR3 DNA: TGCAGCGTTGTAATAGGGGAACCTGGCTACACCTTC
CDR3 protein: CSVVIGEPGYTF
clone size: .
V gene: TRBV29-1
J gene: TRBJ1-2
D gene: .

CDR3 DNA: TGTGCCAGCAGGAGCCCGGGACAGGGTTACACCATATATTTT
CDR3 protein: CASRSPGQGYTIYF
clone size: .
V gene: TRBV6-5
J gene: TRBJ1-3
D gene: TRBD1

CDR3 DNA: TGTGCCAGCAGCCCGACCTCTGACAGGGTATTAAACGAGCAGTACTTC
CDR3 protein: CASSPTSDRVLNEQYF
clone size: once
V gene: TRBV7-2
J gene: TRBJ2-7
D gene: TRBD1

CDR3 DNA: TGTGCCAGCAGCTTGCCAACCGGGGATGGCTACACCTTC
CDR3 protein: CASSLPTGDGYTF
clone size: .
V gene: TRBV5-5
J gene: TRBJ1-2
D gene: .

CDR3 DNA: TGTGCCAGCAGCTTGGGTAGGGGATGGGTCCAAGAGACCCAGTACTTC
CDR3 protein: CASSLGRGWVQETQYF
clone size: .
V gene: TRBV5-5
J gene: TRBJ2-5
D gene: .

CDR3 DNA: TGTGCCATCGCCCGAATACTAGCGGGGGGCCAAGAGACCCAGTACTTC
CDR3 protein: CAIARILAGGQETQYF
clone size: .
V gene: TRBV10-3
J gene: TRBJ2-5
D gene: TRBD2

CDR3 DNA: TGTGCCAGCAAACCGGGACAGCACGCTTTCGGCAACGAGCAGTACTTC
CDR3 protein: CASKPGQHAFGNEQYF
clone size: .
V gene: TRBV11-2
J gene: TRBJ2-7
D gene: TRBD1

CDR3 DNA: TGTGCCAGCAGCCAAGCAAGGACAGGCAGGGCTTTCTTT
CDR3 protein: CASSQARTGRAFF
clone size: .
V gene: TRBV14
J gene: TRBJ1-1
D gene: TRBD1

CDR3 DNA: TGTGCCAGCAGCTTATGGCGGGGGGCCCCCTCCTACGAGCAGTACTTC
CDR3 protein: CASSLWRGAPSYEQYF
clone size: few
V gene: TRBV7-7
J gene: TRBJ2-7
D gene: TRBD2

CDR3 DNA: TGTGCCAGCAGACCAACTAGCGGGAGGGGGGATACGCAGTATTTT
CDR3 protein: CASRPTSGRGDTQYF
clone size: .
V gene: TRBV7-8
J gene: TRBJ2-3
D gene: TRBD2

CDR3 DNA: TGCGCCAGCAGCCAAGACCGGTTCTCGATGTCCGAGCAGTACTTC
CDR3 protein: CASSQDRFSMSEQYF
clone size: .
V gene: TRBV4-3
J gene: TRBJ2-7
D gene: .

CDR3 DNA: TGCGCCAGCAGTGTTAGCGGGCCTATGAGCTCCTACAATGAGCAGTTCTTC
CDR3 protein: CASSVSGPMSSYNEQFF
clone size: .
V gene: TRBV5-1
J gene: TRBJ2-1
D gene: TRBD2

CDR3 DNA: TGTGCCAGCGAGCGAACAGGGGTGGAAAACTATGGCTACACCTTC
CDR3 protein: CASERTGVENYGYTF
clone size: .
V gene: TRBV19
J gene: TRBJ1-2
D gene: TRBD1

CDR3 DNA: TGTGCCAGCAGCTTAAATTTTGGGGACTCTCCCTCCTACGAGCAGTACTTC
CDR3 protein: CASSLNFGDSPSYEQYF
clone size: once
V gene: TRBV7-8
J gene: TRBJ2-7
D gene: .

CDR3 DNA: TGCGCCAGCAGCTTGGTAGGGGCGAGCAGCACAGATACGCAGTATTTT
CDR3 protein: CASSLVGASSTDTQYF
clone size: .
V gene: TRBV5-1
J gene: TRBJ2-3
D gene: .

CDR3 DNA: TGCAGCGTTGAAGATGGGGGGGCCGAGCAGTACTTC
CDR3 protein: CSVEDGGAEQYF
clone size: .
V gene: TRBV29-1
J gene: TRBJ2-7
D gene: .

CDR3 DNA: TGTGCCAGCAGCTTAGGCCGCCGGGACAGGTTCCTCTCTGGAAACACCATATATTTT
CDR3 protein: CASSLGRRDRFLSGNTIYF
clone size: .
V gene: TRBV7-9
J gene: TRBJ1-3
D gene: TRBD1

CDR3 DNA: TGCGCCAGCAGCCCGGACAGCTTCGACTCTGGAAACACCATATATTTT
CDR3 protein: CASSPDSFDSGNTIYF
clone size: .
V gene: TRBV5-1
J gene: TRBJ1-3
D gene: .

CDR3 DNA: TGTGCCAGCAGCGTAGGAGGCACAGATACGCAGTATTTT
CDR3 protein: CASSVGGTDTQYF
clone size: .
V gene: TRBV9
J gene: TRBJ2-3
D gene: .

CDR3 DNA: TGTGCCAGCTCACCCTTAACTGGGGGCAACGAGCAGTACTTC
CDR3 protein: CASSPLTGGNEQYF
clone size: few
V gene: TRBV18
J gene: TRBJ2-7
D gene: .

CDR3 DNA: TGTGCCAGTAGTCTTACGAATACAGGTAATCAGCCCCAGCATTTT
CDR3 protein: CASSLTNTGNQPQHF
clone size: .
V gene: TRBV19
J gene: TRBJ1-5
D gene: .

CDR3 DNA: TGTGCCAGCAGCCCAGGGGCCGAGCAGTACTTC
CDR3 protein: CASSPGAEQYF
clone size: .
V gene: TRBV7-9
J gene: TRBJ2-7
D gene: .

CDR3 DNA: TGCGCCAGCAGCGCCCATCCGGGACAGGGTTCCTACGAGCAGTACTTC
CDR3 protein: CASSAHPGQGSYEQYF
clone size: few
V gene: TRBV4-3
J gene: TRBJ2-7
D gene: TRBD1

CDR3 DNA: TGTGCCAGCAGCTTAGATTTCGGACAGGAACATGGCTACACCTTC
CDR3 protein: CASSLDFGQEHGYTF
clone size: .
V gene: TRBV13
J gene: TRBJ1-2
D gene: TRBD1

CDR3 DNA: TGTGCCAGCAGTTGGGAGGGGGAGGTCTATGGCTACACCTTC
CDR3 protein: CASSWEGEVYGYTF
clone size: .
V gene: TRBV2
J gene: TRBJ1-2
D gene: .

CDR3 DNA: TGTGCCAGTAGTATGGGGGACAGCCTCGGCTATGGCTACACCTTC
CDR3 protein: CASSMGDSLGYGYTF
clone size: .
V gene: TRBV19
J gene: TRBJ1-2
D gene: TRBD1

CDR3 DNA: TGTGCCAGCAGACAGGGGTCCAACACCGGGGAGCTGTTTTTT
CDR3 protein: CASRQGSNTGELFF
clone size: .
V gene: TRBV6-5
J gene: TRBJ2-2
D gene: TRBD1

CDR3 DNA: TGTGCCAGCAGTTTCGGCCAGTCGAGGGGGTCACCCCTCCACTTT
CDR3 protein: CASSFGQSRGSPLHF
clone size: once
V gene: TRBV27
J gene: TRBJ1-6
D gene: .

CDR3 DNA: TGTGCCAGCAGCTTGTTCGGGGTGGGTAACGACGAGCAGTACTTC
CDR3 protein: CASSLFGVGNDEQYF
clone size: .
V gene: TRBV5-4
J gene: TRBJ2-7
D gene: .

CDR3 DNA: TGTGCCAGCAGCAGAGGAGGTACTGAAGCTTTCTTT
CDR3 protein: CASSRGGTEAFF
clone size: .
V gene: TRBV7-9
J gene: TRBJ1-1
D gene: .

CDR3 DNA: TGTGCAAGTCGCTTAGCAAAGGGAGTCTACGAGCAGTACTTC
CDR3 protein: CASRLAKGVYEQYF
clone size: .
V gene: TRBV12-2
J gene: TRBJ2-7
D gene: .

CDR3 DNA: TGTGCCAGCAACCAGCGCGGTCATGGCTACACCTTC
CDR3 protein: CASNQRGHGYTF
clone size: once
V gene: TRBV7-2
J gene: TRBJ1-2
D gene: .

CDR3 DNA: TGTGCCAGCAGCTTAGCGTTAGCTGGAAACACCATATATTTT
CDR3 protein: CASSLALAGNTIYF
clone size: once
V gene: TRBV7-2
J gene: TRBJ1-3
D gene: .

CDR3 DNA: TGTGCCAGTAGTAACTTTGGACAGGGGGCTAGCTACACCTTC
CDR3 protein: CASSNFGQGASYTF
clone size: .
V gene: TRBV19
J gene: TRBJ1-2
D gene: TRBD1

CDR3 DNA: TGCGCCAGCAGCCAAGGGCGGGGGACCCCACCCGAGTTCTTC
CDR3 protein: CASSQGRGTPPEFF
clone size: .
V gene: TRBV4-3
J gene: TRBJ2-1
D gene: TRBD2

CDR3 DNA: TGTGCCAGCAGTTTCGACAGGGGTCGGGGCGAGCAGTACTTC
CDR3 protein: CASSFDRGRGEQYF
clone size: .
V gene: TRBV6-5
J gene: TRBJ2-7
D gene: TRBD1

CDR3 DNA: TGTGCCAGCAGCCCCCGGGGGACAGGGGACTCCTACAATGAGCAGTTCTTC
CDR3 protein: CASSPRGTGDSYNEQFF
clone size: .
V gene: TRBV7-2
J gene: TRBJ2-1
D gene: TRBD1

CDR3 DNA: TGTGCCAGCAGCCCCCTCCCGGGGGAGACCCAGTACTTC
CDR3 protein: CASSPLPGETQYF
clone size: .
V gene: TRBV5-5
J gene: TRBJ2-5
D gene: .

CDR3 DNA: TGTGCCAGCTCTTACAACAGGGAGTTGAACACTGAAGCTTTCTTT
CDR3 protein: CASSYNRELNTEAFF
clone size: .
V gene: TRBV18
J gene: TRBJ1-1
D gene: .

CDR3 DNA: TGTGCCAGCAGTGAGAATGGCCGTTATTTT
CDR3 protein: CASSENGRYF
clone size: .
V gene: TRBV6-1
J gene: TRBJ1-4
D gene: .

CDR3 DNA: TGTGCCATCAAGGCCAGGGAATCTTATGGCTACACCTTC
CDR3 protein: CAIKARESYGYTF
clone size: .
V gene: TRBV10-3
J gene: TRBJ1-2
D gene: .

CDR3 DNA: TGCGCCAGCAGCAAGGACACGAGCTCCTACAATGAGCAGTTCTTC
CDR3 protein: CASSKDTSSYNEQFF
clone size: .
V gene: TRBV5-1
J gene: TRBJ2-1
D gene: .

CDR3 DNA: TGTGCCAGCAGTTTACGGAGGGTGGGCTATGGCTACACCTTC
CDR3 protein: CASSLRRVGYGYTF
clone size: .
V gene: TRBV27
J gene: TRBJ1-2
D gene: .

CDR3 DNA: TGTGCCAGCAGCGTCGCCACGTACTTACAGGGGCCCACTGAAGCTTTCTTT
CDR3 protein: CASSVATYLQGPTEAFF
clone size: .
V gene: TRBV9
J gene: TRBJ1-1
D gene: TRBD1

CDR3 DNA: TGTGCCTGGAGAGCTCCACAGTCCTACGAGCAGTACTTC
CDR3 protein: CAWRAPQSYEQYF
clone size: once
V gene: TRBV30
J gene: TRBJ2-7
D gene: .

CDR3 DNA: TGTGCCAGCAGCTTGGAGGGGTGGAGCAATCAGCCCCAGCATTTT
CDR3 protein: CASSLEGWSNQPQHF
clone size: few
V gene: TRBV5-4
J gene: TRBJ1-5
D gene: .

CDR3 DNA: TGCGCCAGCAGCTTTGACAGGAGTTCACCCCTCCACTTT
CDR3 protein: CASSFDRSSPLHF
clone size: .
V gene: TRBV5-1
J gene: TRBJ1-6
D gene: .

CDR3 DNA: TGCGCCAGCAGCTTGGCGTATAAGGGGGCTAACACTGAAGCTTTCTTT
CDR3 protein: CASSLAYKGANTEAFF
clone size: .
V gene: TRBV5-1
J gene: TRBJ1-1
D gene: TRBD1

CDR3 DNA: TGTGCCAGCAGCACACGGGACAGAGATCTTCTGTTTTTT
CDR3 protein: CASSTRDRDLLFF
clone size: .
V gene: TRBV7-9
J gene: TRBJ1-4
D gene: TRBD1

CDR3 DNA: TGTGCCAGCAGTGATAGAGCTCAACGGACCGGGGAGCTGTTTTTT
CDR3 protein: CASSDRAQRTGELFF
clone size: few
V gene: TRBV25-1
J gene: TRBJ2-2
D gene: .

CDR3 DNA: TGCAGCGTAGGGGGACAGGGAGGCACAGATACGCAGTATTTT
CDR3 protein: CSVGGQGGTDTQYF
clone size: .
V gene: TRBV29-1
J gene: TRBJ2-3
D gene: TRBD1

CDR3 DNA: TGTGCCAGCAGCTTAGTGGCAGGGGGCATTGATGGCTACACCTTC
CDR3 protein: CASSLVAGGIDGYTF
clone size: .
V gene: TRBV7-9
J gene: TRBJ1-2
D gene: TRBD1

CDR3 DNA: TGCAGCGTTGTACAGGGGGCCGGGGAGACCCAGTACTTC
CDR3 protein: CSVVQGAGETQYF
clone size: .
V gene: TRBV29-1
J gene: TRBJ2-5
D gene: TRBD1

CDR3 DNA: TGTGCCAGCTCACCATATCCGGGAGAGGGCTCCTACAATGAGCAGTTCTTC
CDR3 protein: CASSPYPGEGSYNEQFF
clone size: few
V gene: TRBV18
J gene: TRBJ2-1
D gene: .

CDR3 DNA: TGTGCCAGCAGCTTAGGAACTAGTTGGAGCACAGATACGCAGTATTTT
CDR3 protein: CASSLGTSWSTDTQYF
clone size: few
V gene: TRBV11-3
J gene: TRBJ2-3
D gene: .